This TCR beta chain was sequenced in a study of blood T cell repertoires in COVID-19. About the research overall: Whether acute or convalescent, the COVID-19 samples came from the United States, Italy and Spain.

Using immunoSEQ multiplex PCR, the repertoire was profiled, and TCRdb retains in-frame clones only, with some absent. Here the sample spans about 480,000 clones, approximately 89% being singletons. Looked up from germline, CDR1 is SGHTA and CDR2 is FQGNSA. V lost 5 bases and J lost 7, with 15 bases in between. The CDR3 extends over 13 amino acids. Those enrolled in Seattle joined during active infection and were followed longitudinally afterward. Sequenced input: peripheral blood. This receptor was obtained from a woman aged 50 to 65 with COVID-19, enrolled during active disease. V gene TRBV7-2 combines with J gene TRBJ2-7, with D unresolved. The CDR3 loop reads CASSLSRSEEQYF. In DNA form, the CDR3 reads TGTGCCAGCAGCCTTTCCAGGTCGGAAGAGCAGTACTTC.